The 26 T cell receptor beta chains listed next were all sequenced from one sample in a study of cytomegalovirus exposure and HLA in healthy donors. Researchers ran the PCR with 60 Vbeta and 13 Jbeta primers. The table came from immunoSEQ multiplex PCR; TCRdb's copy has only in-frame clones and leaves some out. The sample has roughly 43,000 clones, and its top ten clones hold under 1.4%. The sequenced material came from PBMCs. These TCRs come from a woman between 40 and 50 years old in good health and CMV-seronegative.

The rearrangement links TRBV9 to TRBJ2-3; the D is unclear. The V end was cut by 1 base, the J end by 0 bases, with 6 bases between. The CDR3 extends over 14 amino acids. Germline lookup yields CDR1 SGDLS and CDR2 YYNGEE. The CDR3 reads CASSVWQSTDTQYF. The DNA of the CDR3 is TGTGCCAGCAGCGTATGGCAGAGCACAGATACGCAGTATTTT.

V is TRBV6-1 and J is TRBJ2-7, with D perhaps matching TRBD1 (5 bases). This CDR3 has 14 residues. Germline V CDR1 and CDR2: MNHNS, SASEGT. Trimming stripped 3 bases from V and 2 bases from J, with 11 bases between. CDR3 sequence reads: CASSDRTLTYEQYF. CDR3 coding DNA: TGTGCCAGCAGTGACCGGACACTCACCTACGAGCAGTACTTC.

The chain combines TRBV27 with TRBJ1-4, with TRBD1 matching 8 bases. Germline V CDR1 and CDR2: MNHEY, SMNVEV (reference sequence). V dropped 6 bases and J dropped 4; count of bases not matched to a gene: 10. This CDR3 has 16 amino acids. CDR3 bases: TGTGCCAGCAGGCCTCTGACAGGGGCCTTTAATGAAAAACTGTTTTTT. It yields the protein CASRPLTGAFNEKLFF.

The CDR3: CASSQAGTGYGYTF. The CDR3 coding sequence is TGCGCCAGCAGCCAAGCAGGGACAGGCTATGGCTACACCTTC. The J gene is TRBJ1-2, the V gene TRBV4-1; 8 bases align to TRBD1. The J segment lost 4 bases and the V segment lost 1 base, leaving 2 bases of the junction unmatched. CDR1 is MGHRA, CDR2 YSYEKL, per germline. The CDR3 runs 14 residues.

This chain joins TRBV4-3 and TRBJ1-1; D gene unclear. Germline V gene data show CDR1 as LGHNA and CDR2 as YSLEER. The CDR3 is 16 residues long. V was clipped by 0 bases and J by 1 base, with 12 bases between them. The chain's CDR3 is CASSQDRGEANTEAFF. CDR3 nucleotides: TGCGCCAGCAGCCAAGATCGCGGAGAGGCGAACACTGAAGCTTTCTTT.

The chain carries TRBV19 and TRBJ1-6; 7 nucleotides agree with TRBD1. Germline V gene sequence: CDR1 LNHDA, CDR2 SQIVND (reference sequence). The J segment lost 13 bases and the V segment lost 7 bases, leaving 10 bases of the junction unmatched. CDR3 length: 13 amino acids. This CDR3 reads CASTRQGLAPLHF. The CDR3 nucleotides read TGTGCCAGTACTCGACAGGGTCTAGCGCCCCTCCACTTT.

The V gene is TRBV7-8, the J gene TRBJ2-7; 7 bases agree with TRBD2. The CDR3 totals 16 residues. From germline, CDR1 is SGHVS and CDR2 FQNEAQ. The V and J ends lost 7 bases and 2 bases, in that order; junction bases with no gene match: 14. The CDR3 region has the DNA TGTGCCAGCACCGTGGGCGGGAGTTTCTCCCCCTACGAGCAGTACTTC. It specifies CASTVGGSFSPYEQYF. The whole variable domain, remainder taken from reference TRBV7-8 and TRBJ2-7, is GAGVSQSPRYKVAKRGQDVALRCDPISGHVSLFWYQQALGQGPEFLTYFQNEAQLDKSGLPSDRFFAERPEGSVSTLKIQRTQQEDSAVYLCASTVGGSFSPYEQYFGPGTRLTVT.

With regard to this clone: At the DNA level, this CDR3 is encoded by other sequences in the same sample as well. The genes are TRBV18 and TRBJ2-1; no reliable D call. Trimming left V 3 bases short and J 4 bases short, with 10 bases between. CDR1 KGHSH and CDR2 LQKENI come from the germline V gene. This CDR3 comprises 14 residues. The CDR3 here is CASSPSVRYNEQFF. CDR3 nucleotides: TGTGCCAGCTCACCCTCGGTCCGATACAATGAGCAGTTCTTC.

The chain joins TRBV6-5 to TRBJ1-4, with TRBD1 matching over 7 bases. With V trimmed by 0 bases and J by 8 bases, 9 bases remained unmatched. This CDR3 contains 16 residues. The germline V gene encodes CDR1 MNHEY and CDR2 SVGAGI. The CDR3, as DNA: TGTGCCAGCAGTTACTCGTCGGGACAGCTAACCGAAAAACTGTTTTTT. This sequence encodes CASSYSSGQLTEKLFF.

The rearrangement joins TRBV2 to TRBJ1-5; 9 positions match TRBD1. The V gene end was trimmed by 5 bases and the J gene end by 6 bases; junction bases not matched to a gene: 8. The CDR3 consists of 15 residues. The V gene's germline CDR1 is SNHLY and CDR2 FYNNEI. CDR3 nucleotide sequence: TGTGCCAGCAGTTACGGGACAGGGAGTTCTCAGCCCCAGCATTTT. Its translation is CASSYGTGSSQPQHF.

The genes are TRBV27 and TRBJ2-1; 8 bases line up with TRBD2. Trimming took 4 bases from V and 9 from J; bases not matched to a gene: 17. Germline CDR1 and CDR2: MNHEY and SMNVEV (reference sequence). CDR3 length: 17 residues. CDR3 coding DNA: TGTGCCAGCAGTTCCGGATCAAGCGGGAGACTTTTGATTGAGCAGTTCTTC. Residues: CASSSGSSGRLLIEQFF.

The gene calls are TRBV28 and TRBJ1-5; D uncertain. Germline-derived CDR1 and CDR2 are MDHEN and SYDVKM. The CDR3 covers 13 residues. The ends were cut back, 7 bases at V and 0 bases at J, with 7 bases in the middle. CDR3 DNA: TGTGCCAGCATTCACTCTAGCAATCAGCCCCAGCATTTT. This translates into CASIHSSNQPQHF.

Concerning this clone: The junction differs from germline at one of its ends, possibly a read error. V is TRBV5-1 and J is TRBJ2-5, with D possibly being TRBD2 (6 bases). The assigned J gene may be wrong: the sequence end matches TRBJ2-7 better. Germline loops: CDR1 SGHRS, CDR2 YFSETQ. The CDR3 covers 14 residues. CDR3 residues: CASSLNGDSNEQYF. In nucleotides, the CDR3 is TGCGCCAGCAGCTTGAACGGGGACTCCAACGAGCAGTACTTC.

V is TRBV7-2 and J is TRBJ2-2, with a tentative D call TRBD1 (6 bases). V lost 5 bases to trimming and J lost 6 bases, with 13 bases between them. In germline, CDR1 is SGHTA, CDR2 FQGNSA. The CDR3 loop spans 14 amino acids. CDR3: CASSQQGGSGELFF. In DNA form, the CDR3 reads TGTGCCAGCAGCCAACAGGGTGGGTCCGGGGAGCTGTTTTTT.

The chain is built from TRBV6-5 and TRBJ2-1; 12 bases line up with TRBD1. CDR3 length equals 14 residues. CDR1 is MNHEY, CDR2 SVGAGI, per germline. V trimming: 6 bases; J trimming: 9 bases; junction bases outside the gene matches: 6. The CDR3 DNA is TGTGCCAGCAGCTCCGGGACAGGGGGCTTTGAGCAGTTCTTC. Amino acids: CASSSGTGGFEQFF.

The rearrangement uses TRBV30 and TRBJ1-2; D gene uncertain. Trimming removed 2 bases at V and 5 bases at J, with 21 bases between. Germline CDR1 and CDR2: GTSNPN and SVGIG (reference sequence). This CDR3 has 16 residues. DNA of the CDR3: TGTGCCTGGAGTCTCAGTCGGTCGACGGGAGGGTATGGCTACACCTTC. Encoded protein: CAWSLSRSTGGYGYTF.

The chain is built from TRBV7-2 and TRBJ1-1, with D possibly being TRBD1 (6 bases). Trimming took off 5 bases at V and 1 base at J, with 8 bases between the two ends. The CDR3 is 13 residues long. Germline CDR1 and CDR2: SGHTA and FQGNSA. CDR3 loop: CASSGQPNTEAFF. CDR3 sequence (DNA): TGTGCCAGCAGCGGACAGCCGAACACTGAAGCTTTCTTT.

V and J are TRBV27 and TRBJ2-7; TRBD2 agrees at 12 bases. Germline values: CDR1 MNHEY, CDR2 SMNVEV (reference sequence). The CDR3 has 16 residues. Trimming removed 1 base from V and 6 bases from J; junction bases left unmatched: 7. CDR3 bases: TGTGCCAGCAGTTTATGGGCTAGCGGGAGGGCCGGCGAGCAGTACTTC. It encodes CASSLWASGRAGEQYF.

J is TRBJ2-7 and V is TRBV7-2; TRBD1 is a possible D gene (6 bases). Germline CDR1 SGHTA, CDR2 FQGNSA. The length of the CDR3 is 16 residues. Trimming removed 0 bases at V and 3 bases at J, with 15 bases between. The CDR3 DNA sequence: TGTGCCAGCAGCTTAGCTTCACAGGGTGGTCTCTACGAGCAGTACTTC. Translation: CASSLASQGGLYEQYF.

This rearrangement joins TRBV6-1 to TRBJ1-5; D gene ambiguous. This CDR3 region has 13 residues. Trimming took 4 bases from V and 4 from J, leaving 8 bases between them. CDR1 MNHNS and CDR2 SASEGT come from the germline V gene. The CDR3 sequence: CASSVLENQPQHF. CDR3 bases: TGTGCCAGCAGTGTATTGGAGAATCAGCCCCAGCATTTT.

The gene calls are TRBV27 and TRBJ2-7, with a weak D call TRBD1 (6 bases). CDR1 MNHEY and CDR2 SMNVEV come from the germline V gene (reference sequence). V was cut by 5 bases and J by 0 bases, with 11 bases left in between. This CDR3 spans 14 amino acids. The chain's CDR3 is CASSITGSSYEQYF. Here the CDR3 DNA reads TGTGCCAGCAGTATCACAGGGAGCTCCTACGAGCAGTACTTC.

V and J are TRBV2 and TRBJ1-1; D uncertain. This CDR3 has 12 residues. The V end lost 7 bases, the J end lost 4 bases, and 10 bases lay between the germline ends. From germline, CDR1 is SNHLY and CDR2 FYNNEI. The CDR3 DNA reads TGTGCCAGCACTGTGTACAGCACTGAAGCTTTCTTT. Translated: CASTVYSTEAFF.

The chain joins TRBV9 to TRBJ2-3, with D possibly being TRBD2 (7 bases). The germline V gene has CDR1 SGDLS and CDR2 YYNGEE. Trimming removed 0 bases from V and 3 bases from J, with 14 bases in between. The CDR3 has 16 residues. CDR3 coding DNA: TGTGCCAGCAGCGTAGCATGGGGAGGGGGAACAGATACGCAGTATTTT. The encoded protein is CASSVAWGGGTDTQYF. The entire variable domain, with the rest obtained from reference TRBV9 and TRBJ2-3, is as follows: DSGVTQTPKHLITATGQRVTLRCSPRSGDLSVYWYQQSLDQGLQFLIQYYNGEERAKGNILERFSAQQFPDLHSELNLSSLELGDSALYFCASSVAWGGGTDTQYFGPGTRLTVL.

CDR3 coding DNA: TGTGCCAGTAGTAAACAAACAGGGGACTCTGGGGCCAACGTCCTGACTTTC. Translating it yields CASSKQTGDSGANVLTF. The J gene is TRBJ2-6, the V gene TRBV19; 7 nucleotides align to TRBD1. This CDR3 is built from 17 residues. CDR1 and CDR2 from the germline V gene are LNHDA and SQIVND (reference sequence). V was clipped by 4 bases and J by 0 bases; unmatched bases: 6.

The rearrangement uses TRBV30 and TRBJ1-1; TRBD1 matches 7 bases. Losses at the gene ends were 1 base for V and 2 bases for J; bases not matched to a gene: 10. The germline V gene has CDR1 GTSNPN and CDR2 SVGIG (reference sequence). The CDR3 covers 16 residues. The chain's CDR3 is CAWSGGETGVNTEAFF. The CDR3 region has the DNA TGTGCCTGGAGTGGAGGAGAAACAGGGGTTAACACTGAAGCTTTCTTT.

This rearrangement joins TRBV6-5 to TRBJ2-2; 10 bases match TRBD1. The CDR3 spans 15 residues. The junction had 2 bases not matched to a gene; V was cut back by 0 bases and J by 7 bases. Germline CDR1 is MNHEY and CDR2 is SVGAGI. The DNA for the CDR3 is TGTGCCAGCAGTTACTCGACAGGGGGCGGCGGGGAGCTGTTTTTT. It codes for CASSYSTGGGGELFF.